What follows are 7 T cell receptor beta chains derived from one specimen sequenced in a study of shared T cell receptors in the human thymus. Repertoires were generated with immunoSEQ multiplex PCR, while TCRdb's copy carries only in-frame clones and drops some. The top ten clones hold 0.008% to 0.011% of a sample with about 660,000 clones, roughly 90% of them seen once. These same data were also listed under a study on human thymus T cells.

The sample was thymocytes. The receptors derive from a boy under three years old with a congenital heart defect.

This clone was detected only a few times. J is TRBJ2-7 and V is TRBV27, with 7 positions matching TRBD2. Germline CDR1 and CDR2: MNHEY and SMNVEV (reference sequence). V dropped 7 bases and J dropped 2; count of bases not matched to a gene: 11. The CDR3 is made up of 15 amino acids. The CDR3 loop reads CASTVSGDYPYEQYF. CDR3 in DNA: TGTGCCAGCACCGTCTCGGGGGACTATCCCTACGAGCAGTACTTC.

The genes are TRBV9 and TRBJ2-2; TRBD2 agrees at 15 bases. Per germline, CDR1 SGDLS and CDR2 YYNGEE. The CDR3 runs to 17 residues. J was trimmed by 6 bases and V by 2 bases; bases with no gene match: 5. The CDR3 region has the DNA TGTGCCAGCAGCGTGGGACTAGCGGGAGGTGTTGCCGGGGAGCTGTTTTTT. It codes for CASSVGLAGGVAGELFF.

This clone appeared a few times. The chain links TRBV7-2 to TRBJ2-5; D is possibly TRBD2 (6 bases). The germline V gene encodes CDR1 SGHTA and CDR2 FQGNSA. The CDR3 runs 16 residues. V shed 4 bases and J shed 2 bases, with 17 bases lying between them. The CDR3 is CASSSSQPGLQETQYF. The CDR3 nucleotides are TGTGCCAGCAGCTCTTCCCAACCGGGACTGCAAGAGACCCAGTACTTC.

This clone has more than one count but fewer than ten. The V gene is TRBV5-4, the J gene TRBJ2-1; 11 bases fit TRBD2. Trimming removed 0 bases from V and 4 bases from J; junction bases left unmatched: 6. This CDR3 is built from 17 residues. CDR1 and CDR2 from the germline V gene are SGHNT and YYREEE (reference sequence). CDR3 DNA sequence: TGTGCCAGCAGCTTGGATGGCCCTAGCGGGGGGTACAATGAGCAGTTCTTC. It specifies CASSLDGPSGGYNEQFF.

The rearrangement joins TRBV9 to TRBJ2-7; 8 positions match TRBD1. V lost 0 bases to trimming and J lost 0 bases; unmatched junction nucleotides: 5. The CDR3 length is 16 residues. The V gene's germline CDR1 is SGDLS and CDR2 YYNGEE. CDR3 residues: CASSVGTGHRSYEQYF. DNA for the CDR3: TGTGCCAGCAGCGTAGGGACAGGGCACCGCTCCTACGAGCAGTACTTC.

V is TRBV14 and J is TRBJ2-1, with D possibly TRBD2 on 6 matching bases. There are 14 residues in the CDR3. Trimming took off 0 bases at V and 9 bases at J, with 12 bases between the two ends. Germline V gene data show CDR1 as SGHDN and CDR2 as FVKESK. The CDR3 DNA sequence: TGTGCCAGCAGCCAAGATGGGGGGAAGGGTGAGCAGTTCTTC. Amino acids: CASSQDGGKGEQFF. Full variable domain (rest looked up from reference TRBV14 and TRBJ2-1): EAGVTQFPSHSVIEKGQTVTLRCDPISGHDNLYWYRRVMGKEIKFLLHFVKESKQDESGMPNNRFLAERTGGTYSTLKVQPAELEDSGVYFCASSQDGGKGEQFFGPGTRLTVL.

The chain uses TRBV4-3 and TRBJ1-3; perhaps TRBD1 as D (5 bases). This CDR3 comprises 18 residues. Germline-derived CDR1 and CDR2 are LGHNA and YSLEER. V dropped 0 bases and J dropped 1 base, with 16 bases sitting between them. CDR3 DNA sequence: TGCGCCAGCAGCCAAGATGGCCCACCGGCAGGGTCTGGAAACACCATATATTTT. It encodes CASSQDGPPAGSGNTIYF.